This T cell receptor beta chain was captured by sequencing in a study of cytomegalovirus exposure and HLA in healthy donors. Overall study: The same platform was used for the 100 to 150 validation repertoires and the roughly 640 first-cohort repertoires, a later analysis reported. General study points: Specific recognition of CMV antigens was confirmed in vitro for a few chains (all CMV-associated).

Details on this clone: Antigen: not known.

Between the trimmed V and J ends, which lost 4 bases and 4 bases, there was a span of 10 bases. CDR3 length equals 13 residues. Germline CDR1 is SQVTM and CDR2 is ANQGSEA. Here immunoSEQ multiplex PCR was the method, and the copy in TCRdb shows in-frame clones only, minus some. The table includes approximately 220,000 clones, more than 75% detected once. Sequencing was performed on PBMCs. The chain recombines TRBV29-1 with TRBJ2-2; D is perhaps TRBD1 (6 bases). The receptor's source is a young man in good health and CMV-seronegative. The CDR3 nucleotides are TGCAGCGTTGTACAGGGACCCACCGGGGAGCTGTTTTTT. It translates to CSVVQGPTGELFF.